This T cell receptor (beta chain) emerged from a study of T cell responses to AZD1222 COVID-19 vaccine. In this sample, this clone turned up a few times. Germline V gives CDR1 SGHAT, CDR2 FQNNGV. The V end lost 0 bases, the J end lost 1 base, and 9 bases lay between the germline ends. CDR3 size: 15 residues. Libraries were prepared by immunoSEQ multiplex PCR; TCRdb keeps only in-frame clonotypes and omits some of them. Among approximately 100,000 clones listed, about 86% were seen once. The chain has TRBV11-2 and TRBJ1-1; no clear D gene. The source of this sequence is an adult in good health. The source material was peripheral blood, sampled on day 0 of AZD1222 vaccination. CDR3 loop: CASSLDGLGNTEAFF. The CDR3 DNA sequence: TGTGCCAGCAGCTTAGACGGGTTGGGGAACACTGAAGCTTTCTTT.